The rows below give T cell receptor beta chains drawn from one sample of a study of PD-L1 blockade in urothelial cancer. This table comes from immunoSEQ multiplex PCR, and its TCRdb copy is limited to in-frame clones, with some not included. The table shows approximately 32,000 clones, with roughly 82% occurring only once. Sample: PBMCs, taken around atezolizumab (anti-PD-L1) treatment. All receptors derive from a man aged 55 to 70 with urothelial cancer. The CDR3 runs from the conserved cysteine through the conserved F or W. The order of the fields is J gene, clone size, V gene, D gene, CDR3 protein, CDR3 DNA. A D gene is named only where the DNA matches it firmly. Size is omitted from some rows. Given values are once, few, many or a class for expanded clones.

J: TRBJ1-2
size: NA
V: TRBV11-2
D: NA
CDR3: CASSTYSDGYTF
DNA: TGTGCCAGCAGCACTTACAGTGATGGCTACACCTTC

J: TRBJ2-1
size: NA
V: TRBV4-2
D: NA
CDR3: CASSHPGQLSYNEQFF
DNA: TGTGCCAGCAGCCACCCAGGACAGTTGAGCTACAATGAGCAGTTCTTC

J: TRBJ2-7
size: NA
V: TRBV27
D: NA
CDR3: CASSSTGPSYEQYF
DNA: TGTGCCAGCAGTTCCACAGGGCCTTCCTACGAGCAGTACTTC

J: TRBJ1-1
size: NA
V: TRBV13
D: NA
CDR3: CASSSSRLGNTEAFF
DNA: TGTGCCAGCAGCTCGTCGAGACTAGGGAACACTGAAGCTTTCTTT

J: TRBJ2-5
size: NA
V: TRBV5-4
D: TRBD2
CDR3: CASSPAAGGWETQYF
DNA: TGTGCCAGCAGCCCAGCTGCGGGGGGGTGGGAGACCCAGTACTTC

J: TRBJ1-1
size: NA
V: TRBV27
D: NA
CDR3: CASSSDGRQRAEAFF
DNA: TGTGCCAGCAGTTCGGATGGCCGCCAGCGAGCTGAAGCTTTCTTT

J: TRBJ1-5
size: NA
V: TRBV4-1
D: NA
CDR3: CASRGQGEGNQPQHF
DNA: TGCGCCAGCAGGGGGCAGGGTGAAGGCAATCAGCCCCAGCATTTT

J: TRBJ2-2
size: NA
V: TRBV9
D: TRBD2
CDR3: CASSAGLVNTGELFF
DNA: TGTGCCAGCAGCGCCGGACTAGTGAACACCGGGGAGCTGTTTTTT

J: TRBJ2-2
size: NA
V: TRBV19
D: TRBD2
CDR3: CASSVIGTTTGELFF
DNA: TGTGCCAGTAGTGTCATCGGGACTACCACCGGGGAGCTGTTTTTT

J: TRBJ1-4
size: once
V: TRBV30
D: TRBD1
CDR3: CAWSVRGQEKLFF
DNA: TGTGCCTGGAGTGTAAGGGGACAGGAAAAACTGTTTTTT

J: TRBJ1-4
size: once
V: TRBV6-5
D: NA
CDR3: CASSYHGGENEKLFF
DNA: TGTGCCAGCAGTTACCACGGGGGGGAAAATGAAAAACTGTTTTTT

J: TRBJ2-1
size: NA
V: TRBV5-1
D: TRBD2
CDR3: CASSYYSAGASSYNEQFF
DNA: TGCGCCAGCAGCTATTATTCAGCGGGGGCCAGCTCCTACAATGAGCAGTTCTTC

J: TRBJ2-7
size: NA
V: TRBV6-1
D: NA
CDR3: CASSPRLAGRYEQYF
DNA: TGTGCCAGCAGCCCAAGGTTGGCAGGGCGGTACGAGCAGTACTTC

J: TRBJ1-2
size: NA
V: TRBV5-6
D: TRBD1
CDR3: CASSPLSGGSYGYTF
DNA: TGTGCCAGCAGTCCCCTCTCAGGGGGATCCTATGGCTACACCTTC

J: TRBJ1-5
size: NA
V: TRBV28
D: TRBD1
CDR3: CASTRGPYQPQHF
DNA: TGTGCCAGCACCAGGGGGCCATATCAGCCCCAGCATTTT

J: TRBJ1-3
size: NA
V: TRBV9
D: NA
CDR3: CASSVASQANTIYF
DNA: TGTGCCAGCAGCGTAGCTTCGCAGGCAAACACCATATATTTT

J: TRBJ1-4
size: once
V: TRBV30
D: TRBD1
CDR3: CAWSTGTGHEKLFF
DNA: TGTGCCTGGAGTACCGGGACAGGGCATGAAAAACTGTTTTTT

J: TRBJ2-5
size: NA
V: TRBV27
D: NA
CDR3: CASSAQGIEGETQYF
DNA: TGTGCCAGCAGTGCCCAGGGTATAGAAGGAGAGACCCAGTACTTC

J: TRBJ1-1
size: NA
V: TRBV14
D: NA
CDR3: CASSQDLASGTEAFF
DNA: TGTGCCAGCAGCCAAGATCTCGCGTCGGGCACTGAAGCTTTCTTT

J: TRBJ1-1
size: few
V: TRBV5-1
D: TRBD1
CDR3: CASSSSLQGPTEAFF
DNA: TGCGCCAGCAGCTCGTCACTACAGGGGCCCACTGAAGCTTTCTTT

J: TRBJ2-1
size: NA
V: TRBV11-2
D: TRBD2
CDR3: CASSSLAGGLDNEQFF
DNA: TGTGCCAGCAGCTCCTTAGCGGGGGGGCTGGACAATGAGCAGTTCTTC

J: TRBJ2-5
size: NA
V: TRBV19
D: TRBD1
CDR3: CASAEQGARETQYF
DNA: TGTGCCAGTGCGGAACAGGGGGCGCGGGAGACCCAGTACTTC